This T cell receptor beta chain was recorded in a study of blood T cell repertoires in COVID-19 (dated by TCRdb to 2020 to 2021). Study-wide context: Recovered participants in ImmuneRACE Cohort 3 were defined by two consecutive negative NP/OP PCR tests, clearance by a healthcare professional, or resolution of symptoms. A freely available public database, intended as a resource for researchers studying the immune response to SARS-CoV-2, is where the repertoires were released. The samples were drawn from two sources: the first 160 participants of the ongoing ImmuneRACE study, and approximately 1,300 subjects contributed by 6 global collaborators. The material from the prospective study consisted of cDNA or gDNA derived from T cells, B-cell-depleted T cells, or PBMCs. Sample metadata almost always included a de-identified subject ID, COVID-19 status, age in years and sex. Samples covering the acute and convalescent phases of COVID-19 were provided by collaborators in the United States, Italy and Spain. Where HLA class I and class II types were available, the types were taken from metadata supplied by the sample provider, not from assay-based typing. Subjects who had been exposed to COVID-19, were actively infected with it, or had recovered from it provided the deeply sampled blood TCRbeta repertoires that made up the dataset.

The CDR3 holds 15 amino acids from the cysteine to the phenylalanine. The CDR3 DNA has 45 bases and is translated from base 1. Sequences SGHRS (CDR1) and YFSETQ (CDR2) are obtained from the germline V gene. V is cut by 6 bases and J by 2 bases, and the space between the germline ends is 17 bases. Summary of the overall study and its limitations: How much clinical and demographic metadata was included differed by source and by participant, and the metadata was provided uncurated.

Participants in the prospective study were aged roughly 18 to 100 years, lived in more than 20 United States geographic areas, and enrolled through a virtual design. Cohort assignment in the prospective study relied on participant-reported clinical history from a screening survey and a study questionnaire. In the prospective study, whole blood, serum and a nasopharyngeal or oropharyngeal swab were collected from each participant by mobile phlebotomists. Additional blood draws and questionnaires over a roughly two-month period could optionally be provided by prospective study participants. Blood samples from the prospective study were shipped frozen or at room temperature prior to DNA extraction. The immunoSEQ Assay, a bias-controlled multiplex PCR, was used to amplify TCRbeta CDR3 regions from genomic DNA. In the paper's pipeline: Nucleated cell counts per sample were estimated from amplification of reference gene primers within the assay. Sequence reads were collapsed and filtered to measure the absolute abundance of every unique TCRbeta CDR3 rearrangement. For each sample, productive Simpson clonality was calculated as the square root of Simpson's diversity index across productive rearrangements. Held by TCRdb, this immuneACCESS table contains in-frame sequences only and omits some clones. Under half of the omission traces to an unresolved V gene where checked; the cause of the rest is unknown. That table furnishes V, J and clone size, whereas the DNA furnished D and trimming. Here the sample has under 150,000 clones; roughly 84% occur a single time. In total, the top ten clones hold 3.9% of the sample.

As concerns this clone: Its antigen is not yet known. No much larger clone exists at a distance of one base, and base qualities are not known.

The sequence was collected from a man aged 50-60 years in a cohort exposed to, infected with or recovered from COVID-19 (not recorded which). Sequences were obtained from PBMCs or T cells enriched from blood (not recorded which). This chain joins TRBV5-1 to TRBJ1-2; the D gene is unclear. CDR3 loop: CASNSGGALNYGYTF. At the DNA level, the sequence is TGCGCCAGCAATTCGGGAGGAGCCCTAAACTATGGCTACACCTTC.